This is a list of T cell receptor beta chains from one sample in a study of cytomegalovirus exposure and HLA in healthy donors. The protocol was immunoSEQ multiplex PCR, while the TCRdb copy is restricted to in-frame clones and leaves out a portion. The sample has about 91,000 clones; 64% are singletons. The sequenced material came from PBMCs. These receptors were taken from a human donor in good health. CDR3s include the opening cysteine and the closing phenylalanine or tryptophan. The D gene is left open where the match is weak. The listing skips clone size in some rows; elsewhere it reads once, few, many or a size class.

CATPRGGREMNTEAFF	TGTGCCACCCCCCGGGGGGGGCGGGAAATGAACACTGAAGCTTTCTTT	once	NA	TRBJ1-1	TRBV19
CASSRLQSHEQYF	TGTGCCAGCAGTCGCCTCCAGTCTCACGAGCAGTACTTC	NA	NA	TRBJ2-7	TRBV7-9
CSGTGDGGNAIYF	TGCAGCGGTACAGGGGACGGTGGAAACGCCATATATTTT	NA	TRBD1	TRBJ1-3	TRBV29-1
CASSVALGQGAGELFF	TGTGCCAGCAGCGTAGCCCTGGGACAGGGGGCCGGGGAGCTGTTTTTT	few	TRBD1	TRBJ2-2	TRBV9
CASSLADGGGQTQYF	TGTGCCAGCAGCTTGGCCGATGGGGGCGGACAGACCCAGTACTTC	NA	NA	TRBJ2-5	TRBV5-4
CSVDGGRGTDTQYF	TGCAGCGTTGACGGGGGGCGGGGGACGGATACGCAGTATTTT	NA	NA	TRBJ2-3	TRBV29-1
CASSNLRDRVNEQFF	TGTGCCAGCAGTAACCTCCGGGACAGGGTAAATGAGCAGTTCTTC	NA	NA	TRBJ2-1	TRBV21-1
CASSGLTGQPQHF	TGTGCCAGCAGCGGATTAACGGGGCAGCCCCAGCATTTT	NA	NA	TRBJ1-5	TRBV9
CASSLTTGENIQYF	TGTGCCAGCAGCCTAACGACAGGGGAAAACATTCAGTACTTC	NA	TRBD1	TRBJ2-4	TRBV11-2
CASSPRGFDTDTQYF	TGTGCCAGCAGCCCCCGGGGGTTTGACACAGATACGCAGTATTTT	NA	NA	TRBJ2-3	TRBV11-2
CASTARGRDYGYTF	TGTGCCAGCACCGCCCGGGGGAGGGACTATGGCTACACCTTC	NA	NA	TRBJ1-2	TRBV5-5
CASSFSTGGYEQYF	TGTGCCAGCAGCTTTTCGACCGGGGGCTACGAGCAGTACTTC	NA	NA	TRBJ2-7	TRBV5-4
CASSQASGGMNTGELFF	TGTGCCAGCAGCCAAGCTAGCGGGGGTATGAACACCGGGGAGCTGTTTTTT	NA	TRBD2	TRBJ2-2	TRBV7-3
CASSREVLGGNTIYF	TGTGCCAGCAGCCGTGAGGTGTTAGGTGGAAACACCATATATTTT	few	NA	TRBJ1-3	TRBV7-2
CSAIAPGSFGYTF	TGCAGCGCCATTGCCCCGGGATCTTTTGGCTACACCTTC	NA	NA	TRBJ1-2	TRBV29-1
CASSLDFWGRDTEAFF	TGTGCCAGCAGCTTAGATTTCTGGGGGCGGGACACTGAAGCTTTCTTT	NA	NA	TRBJ1-1	TRBV11-2
CASSEEDSIRRHFEKLFF	TGTGCCAGCAGTGAGGAGGACAGCATCCGTAGACATTTTGAAAAACTGTTTTTT	NA	NA	TRBJ1-4	TRBV2
CASSFLDRVRTEAFF	TGTGCCAGCAGTTTCCTTGACAGGGTAAGAACTGAAGCTTTCTTT	once	TRBD1	TRBJ1-1	TRBV27
CASSLGQNRYGYTF	TGTGCCAGCAGCTTAGGACAGAACCGCTATGGCTACACCTTC	NA	NA	TRBJ1-2	TRBV7-2
CASTKMRTLNEKLFF	TGTGCCAGCACGAAAATGCGTACGCTTAATGAAAAACTGTTTTTT	NA	NA	TRBJ1-4	TRBV2
CATSSIITTGNEQYF	TGTGCCACCAGCAGCATTATTACGACGGGGAACGAGCAGTACTTC	NA	NA	TRBJ2-7	TRBV15
CASSVLSARDYNEQFF	TGTGCCAGTAGTGTACTCTCCGCAAGAGACTACAATGAGCAGTTCTTC	NA	NA	TRBJ2-1	TRBV19
CASSTGSSNPGYTF	TGTGCCAGTAGTACGGGGAGCTCAAATCCTGGCTACACCTTC	NA	NA	TRBJ1-2	TRBV19
CASSEAGGRGGYTF	TGTGCCAGCAGTGAAGCCGGCGGCAGGGGAGGCTACACCTTC	few	NA	TRBJ1-2	TRBV6-1
CASSRGEKETQYF	TGTGCCAGCAGCCGGGGGGAAAAAGAGACCCAGTACTTC	NA	TRBD2	TRBJ2-5	TRBV11-2
CASSLGLILEEHGYTF	TGCGCCAGCAGCTTGGGACTAATCCTGGAGGAACATGGCTACACCTTC	NA	NA	TRBJ1-2	TRBV5-1